One and the same sample provided the 19 T cell receptor beta chains below, sequenced in a study of T cells in localized non-small cell lung cancer. The assay was immunoSEQ multiplex PCR, and TCRdb's table has in-frame clones only and misses some. The sample includes about 77,000 clones, 88% seen only once; the top ten take 20% to 25%. The material was peripheral blood, obtained before any cancer treatment. The receptors were sampled from a woman between 35 and 75 years old with stage I squamous cell lung carcinoma.

J is TRBJ1-6 and V is TRBV9; 7 bases map to TRBD1. Per germline, CDR1 SGDLS and CDR2 YYNGEE. Trimming took 4 bases from V and 6 from J; bases not matched to a gene: 10. This CDR3 has 16 amino acids. The CDR3 here is CASSPFRDSLNSPLHF. The CDR3 nucleotides are TGTGCCAGCAGCCCCTTCCGGGACAGCCTTAATTCACCCCTCCACTTT.

The V call is TRBV7-2, the J call TRBJ1-6; 9 nucleotides line up with TRBD1. V shed 1 base and J 3 bases; nucleotides not matched to a gene: 4. The CDR3 loop spans 17 amino acids. The germline V gene has CDR1 SGHTA and CDR2 FQGNSA. CDR3 nucleotides: TGTGCCAGCAGCTTAGTCGGGACAGGGAGCTATAATTCACCCCTCCACTTT. It yields the protein CASSLVGTGSYNSPLHF.

The chain joins TRBV9 to TRBJ1-2, with D maybe TRBD1 (5 bases). Per germline, CDR1 SGDLS and CDR2 YYNGEE. Trimming took off 4 bases at V and 4 bases at J, with 17 bases between the two ends. CDR3 length: 15 amino acids. This CDR3 reads CASSPPGERGYGYTF. The CDR3 DNA reads as TGTGCCAGCAGCCCTCCCGGGGAGAGGGGCTATGGCTACACCTTC. The full variable domain, its missing parts supplied by reference TRBV9 and TRBJ1-2, is DSGVTQTPKHLITATGQRVTLRCSPRSGDLSVYWYQQSLDQGLQFLIQYYNGEERAKGNILERFSAQQFPDLHSELNLSSLELGDSALYFCASSPPGERGYGYTFGSGTRLTVV.

The chain combines TRBV20-1 with TRBJ2-7; no firm D call. V lost 3 bases to trimming and J lost 6 bases, with 9 bases between them. The V gene's germline CDR1 is DFQATT and CDR2 SNEGSKA (reference sequence). CDR3 length equals 11 residues. In nucleotides, the CDR3 is TGCAGTGCTAGCAGAGGTGCCGAGCAGTACTTC. Encoded protein: CSASRGAEQYF.

The chain has TRBV6-6 and TRBJ1-1, with TRBD1 matching 10 bases. The germline CDR1 and CDR2 sequences are MNHNY and SVGAGI (reference sequence). This CDR3 is 16 amino acids long. Trimming at V came to 5 bases and at J to 0 bases, leaving 6 bases not matched to a gene. The DNA of the CDR3 is TGTGCCAGCAGTCCAGGACAGGGGGGAATGAACACTGAAGCTTTCTTT. Translated, it gives CASSPGQGGMNTEAFF.

This rearrangement joins TRBV6-1 to TRBJ2-5, with 7 bases identical to TRBD2. CDR1 MNHNS and CDR2 SASEGT come from the germline V gene. This CDR3 has 14 residues. V gave up 4 bases and J gave up 4 bases; unmatched junction bases: 6. The CDR3 DNA sequence: TGTGCCAGCAGTGGAGCGGGGACGGGAGAGACCCAGTACTTC. It yields the protein CASSGAGTGETQYF.

This chain joins TRBV5-6 and TRBJ1-1; a possible D gene is TRBD1 (6 bases). Germline V gene lookup returns CDR1 SGHDT and CDR2 YYEEEE. Trimming shortened V by 2 bases and J by 7 bases, and 9 bases separated the two germline ends. The CDR3 has 12 residues. DNA of the CDR3: TGTGCCAGCAGCTTAGGACAGCTTGAAGCTTTCTTT. As protein: CASSLGQLEAFF.

This rearrangement joins TRBV6-5 to TRBJ1-6, with TRBD1 matching over 7 bases. The CDR3 length is 15 residues. The germline CDR1 and CDR2 sequences are MNHEY and SVGAGI. V shed 6 bases and J 8 bases; nucleotides not matched to a gene: 10. Here the CDR3 reads CASRTGVVNDSPLHF. The CDR3 DNA follows: TGTGCCAGCAGAACAGGGGTGGTTAACGATTCACCCCTCCACTTT.

The chain links TRBV6-1 to TRBJ2-7; D perhaps matches TRBD2 (5 bases). The germline CDR1 and CDR2 sequences are MNHNS and SASEGT. The CDR3 extends over 17 amino acids. Trimming cost V 2 bases and J 5 bases, with 22 bases left between them. In nucleotides, the CDR3 is TGTGCCAGCAGTGAAATGTTTGACACCCCGTCCGGGAACGAGCAGTACTTC. It specifies CASSEMFDTPSGNEQYF.

This rearrangement joins TRBV19 to TRBJ1-2, with D uncertain. Germline V gene data show CDR1 as LNHDA and CDR2 as SQIVND (reference sequence). Trimming took 3 bases from V and 8 from J, leaving 13 bases between them. The CDR3 has 13 residues. The DNA for the CDR3 is TGTGCCAGTAGTATGGGGAGAGTAGACGGCTACACCTTC. Residues: CASSMGRVDGYTF.

The V gene is TRBV7-9, the J gene TRBJ2-3; D gene unclear. This CDR3 is built from 15 residues. V gave up 2 bases and J gave up 2 bases, with 11 bases separating them. Germline CDR1 reads SEHNR; CDR2 reads FQNEAQ (reference sequence). Written as DNA, the CDR3 is TGTGCCAGCAGCTTAATAGGACGGCACACAGATACGCAGTATTTT. It translates to CASSLIGRHTDTQYF.

The rearrangement links TRBV15 to TRBJ1-1, with TRBD1 matching over 8 bases. The CDR3 is 14 amino acids. V lost 0 bases, J lost 4 bases, and 1 base stayed unmatched. Per germline, CDR1 LNHNV and CDR2 YYDKDF (reference sequence). The CDR3 here is CATSREGQGTEAFF. CDR3 DNA sequence: TGTGCCACCAGCAGAGAAGGACAGGGCACTGAAGCTTTCTTT. Using reference TRBV15 and TRBJ1-1 for the parts outside the CDR3, the full variable domain is DAMVIQNPRYQVTQFGKPVTLSCSQTLNHNVMYWYQQKSSQAPKLLFHYYDKDFNNEADTPDNFQSRRPNTSFCFLDIRSPGLGDTAMYLCATSREGQGTEAFFGQGTRLTVV.

The J gene is TRBJ2-5, the V gene TRBV7-9; 8 nucleotides match TRBD1. There are 14 residues in the CDR3. J gave up 1 base and V 5 bases, and 3 bases lay outside the gene matches. Germline lookup yields CDR1 SEHNR and CDR2 FQNEAQ (reference sequence). The CDR3: CASSKDRVQETQYF. The CDR3 DNA reads as TGTGCCAGCAGCAAGGACAGGGTCCAAGAGACCCAGTACTTC.

The rearrangement uses TRBV30 and TRBJ2-7; D is ambiguous. This CDR3 has 12 amino acids. Germline V gene data show CDR1 as GTSNPN and CDR2 as SVGIG (reference sequence). V gave up 0 bases and J gave up 3 bases, with 6 bases separating them. The CDR3 DNA is TGTGCCTGGAGTGTCATGGGCTACGAGCAGTACTTC. It yields the protein CAWSVMGYEQYF.

The chain joins TRBV5-1 to TRBJ1-1; D gene uncertain. The germline gives CDR1 SGHRS, CDR2 YFSETQ. The CDR3 runs 14 residues. Trimming cost V 0 bases and J 5 bases, with 11 bases left between them. CDR3 sequence reads: CASSLAGEGTEAFF. Here the CDR3 DNA reads TGCGCCAGCAGCTTGGCTGGGGAAGGTACTGAAGCTTTCTTT.

The chain is built from TRBV15 and TRBJ1-3, with D perhaps matching TRBD1 (5 bases). This CDR3 region has 16 residues. Germline values: CDR1 LNHNV, CDR2 YYDKDF (reference sequence). V gave up 3 bases and J gave up 0 bases, with 12 bases separating them. As DNA, the CDR3 is TGTGCCACCAGCAGGGGAGACAGTTCCTCTGGAAACACCATATATTTT. This translates into CATSRGDSSSGNTIYF.

This clone was seen a single time. The chain employs TRBV7-2 and TRBJ2-3; D remains ambiguous. Trimming removed 4 bases at V and 2 bases at J, with 10 bases between. CDR1 is SGHTA and CDR2 is FQGNSA in the germline V gene. The CDR3 extends over 14 amino acids. The CDR3 nucleotides are TGTGCCAGCAGCTCCCGGACGGTCACAGATACGCAGTATTTT. Translating gives CASSSRTVTDTQYF.

This chain connects TRBV5-6 to TRBJ2-1; 7 bases are a match to TRBD1. Germline V CDR1 and CDR2: SGHDT, YYEEEE. The CDR3 has 13 residues. The ends lost 4 bases at V and 11 bases at J; junction bases unmatched: 9. Here the CDR3 reads CASSLDRSTKQFF. The CDR3 nucleotides are TGTGCCAGCAGCCTGGACAGGAGCACCAAGCAGTTCTTC.

The chain links TRBV7-8 to TRBJ2-2; tentatively, D is TRBD2 (5 bases). This CDR3 spans 16 amino acids. Trimming took off 4 bases at V and 5 bases at J, with 17 bases between the two ends. Germline-derived CDR1 and CDR2 are SGHVS and FQNEAQ. CDR3 DNA: TGTGCCAGCAGCTCTAGCTGGGCCTCGGGGACCGGGGAGCTGTTTTTT. This sequence encodes CASSSSWASGTGELFF.